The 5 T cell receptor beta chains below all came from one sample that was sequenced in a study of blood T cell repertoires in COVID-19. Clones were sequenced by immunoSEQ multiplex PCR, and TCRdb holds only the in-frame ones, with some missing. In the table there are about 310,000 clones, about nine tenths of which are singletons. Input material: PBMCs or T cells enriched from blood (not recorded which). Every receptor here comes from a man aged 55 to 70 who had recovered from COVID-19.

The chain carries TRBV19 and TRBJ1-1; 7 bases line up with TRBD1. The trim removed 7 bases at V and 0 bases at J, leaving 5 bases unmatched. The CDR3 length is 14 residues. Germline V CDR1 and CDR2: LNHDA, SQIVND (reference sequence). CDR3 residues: CASNPGQLNTEAFF. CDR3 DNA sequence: TGTGCCAGTAACCCGGGACAGTTGAACACTGAAGCTTTCTTT.

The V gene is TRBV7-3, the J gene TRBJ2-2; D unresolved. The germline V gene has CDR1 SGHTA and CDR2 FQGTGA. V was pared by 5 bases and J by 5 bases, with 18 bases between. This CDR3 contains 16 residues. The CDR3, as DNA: TGTGCCAGCAGCCCCAACGGAGCCGCCAGTACCGGGGAGCTGTTTTTT. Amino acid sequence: CASSPNGAASTGELFF.

As DNA, the CDR3 is TGTGCCAGCAGCCGGGGTTCGGTACAAAATCAGCCCCAGCATTTT. Residues: CASSRGSVQNQPQHF. The chain recombines TRBV5-8 with TRBJ1-5; D unresolved. Trimming shortened V by 4 bases and J by 4 bases, and 15 bases separated the two germline ends. The CDR3 is 15 amino acids. The germline V gene has CDR1 SGHTS and CDR2 YDEGEE.

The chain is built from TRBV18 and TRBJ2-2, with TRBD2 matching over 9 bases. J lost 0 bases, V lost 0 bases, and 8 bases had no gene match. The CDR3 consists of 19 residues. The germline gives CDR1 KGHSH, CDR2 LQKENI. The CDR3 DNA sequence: TGTGCCAGCTCACCACCGACTAGCGGTCGATTCGCGAACACCGGGGAGCTGTTTTTT. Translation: CASSPPTSGRFANTGELFF.

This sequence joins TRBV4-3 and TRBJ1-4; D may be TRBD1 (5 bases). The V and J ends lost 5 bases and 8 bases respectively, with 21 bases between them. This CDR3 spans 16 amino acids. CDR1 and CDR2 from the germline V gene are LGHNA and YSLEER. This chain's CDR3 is CASSSRGARAGEKLFF. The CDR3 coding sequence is TGCGCCAGCAGCAGCCGTGGGGCCAGGGCTGGAGAAAAACTGTTTTTT.